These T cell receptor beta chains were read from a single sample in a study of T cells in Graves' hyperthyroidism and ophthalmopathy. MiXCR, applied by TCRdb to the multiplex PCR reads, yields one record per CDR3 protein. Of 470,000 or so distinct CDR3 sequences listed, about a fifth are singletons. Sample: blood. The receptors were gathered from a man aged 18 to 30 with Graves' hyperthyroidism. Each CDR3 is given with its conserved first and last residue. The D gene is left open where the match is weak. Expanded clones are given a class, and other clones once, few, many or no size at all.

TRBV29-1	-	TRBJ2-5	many	CSVILPPQETQYF	TGCAGCGTTATCCTGCCTCCCCAAGAGACCCAGTACTTC
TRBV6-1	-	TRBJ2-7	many	CASTLRGSYEQYF	TGTGCCAGCACCCTTAGGGGCAGCTACGAGCAGTACTTC
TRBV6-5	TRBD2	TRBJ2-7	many	CASSYSASGSDEQYF	TGTGCCAGCAGTTACTCGGCTAGCGGGTCTGACGAGCAGTACTTC
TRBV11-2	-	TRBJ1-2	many	CASSYGPDYGYTF	TGTGCCAGCAGCTACGGGCCCGACTATGGCTACACCTTC
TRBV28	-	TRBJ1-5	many	CASSSVIGIDSNQPQHF	TGTGCCAGCAGTTCCGTGATTGGGATCGATAGCAATCAGCCCCAGCATTTT
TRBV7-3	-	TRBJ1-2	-	CASSAHRDFYGYTF	TGTGCCAGCAGCGCTCACCGGGATTTTTATGGCTACACCTTC
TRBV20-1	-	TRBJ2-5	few	CSARGLLIQETQYF	TGCAGTGCTAGAGGACTTCTTATACAAGAGACCCAGTACTTC
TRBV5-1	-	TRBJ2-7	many	CASSLGQGVRYEQYF	TGCGCCAGCAGCTTGGGCCAGGGAGTGCGGTACGAGCAGTACTTC
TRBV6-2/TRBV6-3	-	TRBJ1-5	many	CASSSSLGQKYSNQPQHF	TGTGCCAGCAGTTCCAGCCTTGGACAGAAATATAGCAATCAGCCCCAGCATTTT
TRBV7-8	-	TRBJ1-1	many	CASSIGDYEAFF	TGTGCCAGCAGCATCGGCGACTATGAAGCTTTCTTT
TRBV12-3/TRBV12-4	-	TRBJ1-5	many	CASSPGLNSNQPQHF	TGTGCCAGCAGTCCGGGACTGAATAGCAATCAGCCCCAGCATTTT
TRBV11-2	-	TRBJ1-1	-	CASSLDTTNYNTEAFF	TGTGCCAGCAGCTTAGATACGACGAATTATAACACTGAAGCTTTCTTT
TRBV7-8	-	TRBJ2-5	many	CASSLVLRVGRQETQYF	TGTGCCAGCAGCTTAGTCCTCAGGGTGGGGAGGCAAGAGACCCAGTACTTC
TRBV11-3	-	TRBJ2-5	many	CASSSEGVIETQYF	TGTGCCAGCAGCTCAGAGGGGGTGATAGAGACCCAGTACTTC
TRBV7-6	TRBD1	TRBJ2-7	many	CASSLSGGGLNEQYF	TGTGCCAGCAGCTTATCAGGGGGCGGTTTGAACGAGCAGTACTTC
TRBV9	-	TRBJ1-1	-	CASSAAPERGGEAFF	TGTGCCAGCAGCGCAGCCCCCGAGAGAGGGGGGGAAGCTTTCTTT
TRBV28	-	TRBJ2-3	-	CASSNRASTDTQYF	TGTGCCAGCAGTAACAGGGCTAGCACAGATACGCAGTATTTT
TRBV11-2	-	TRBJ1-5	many	CASSIGQNQPQHF	TGTGCCAGCAGCATTGGACAGAATCAGCCCCAGCATTTT
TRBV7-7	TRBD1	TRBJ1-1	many	CASSLRTGPEAFF	TGTGCCAGCAGCTTACGGACAGGGCCTGAAGCTTTCTTT
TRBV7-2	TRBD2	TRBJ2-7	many	CASSFGGAPPGQYF	TGTGCCAGCAGTTTCGGGGGGGCCCCCCCGGGGCAGTACTTC
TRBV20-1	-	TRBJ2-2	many	CSAINPGAGELFF	TGCAGTGCTATAAACCCCGGGGCCGGGGAGCTGTTTTTT
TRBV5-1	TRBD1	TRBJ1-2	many	CASSWATGGAVGYTF	TGCGCCAGCAGCTGGGCTACAGGGGGCGCAGTTGGCTACACCTTC
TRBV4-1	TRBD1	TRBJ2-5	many	CASSQIEGAFGETQYF	TGCGCCAGCAGCCAAATTGAGGGGGCCTTCGGAGAGACCCAGTACTTC
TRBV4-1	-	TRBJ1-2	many	CASSQAGYGRDYGYTF	TGCGCCAGCAGCCAAGCCGGGTATGGACGGGACTATGGCTACACCTTC
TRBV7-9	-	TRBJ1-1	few	CACSSGLGRTEAFF	TGTGCCTGCAGCTCCGGACTGGGCAGGACTGAAGCTTTCTTT
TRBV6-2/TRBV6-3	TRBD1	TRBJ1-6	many	CASSQTGEVSPLHF	TGTGCCAGCAGCCAAACAGGGGAAGTTTCACCCCTCCACTTT